Listed below are T cell receptor beta chains from one sample, sequenced in a study of blood T cell repertoires in COVID-19. Only in-frame clones appear in the TCRdb table, and some are missing; sequencing was by immunoSEQ multiplex PCR. This sample yields 95,000 to 150,000 clones, of which about 78% are seen a single time; about 2.3% belongs to the top ten. Sample: peripheral blood. All receptors come from a man aged 65-85 years with acute or convalescent COVID-19. CDR3s include the opening cysteine and the closing phenylalanine or tryptophan. The order of the fields is V gene, clone size, D gene, CDR3 length, J gene, CDR3 DNA, CDR3 protein. A D gene is named only where the DNA matches it firmly. Some rows mark clone size as missing; the rest say once, few, many or name a class of expanded clone.

TRBV18	-	-	17	TRBJ1-3	TGTGCCAGCTCGCCCCGCCCAGGGTCGGATTCTGGAAACACCATATATTTT	CASSPRPGSDSGNTIYF
TRBV5-4	-	-	14	TRBJ1-1	TGTGCCAGCAGCTTGGATCCGGGAAACACTGAAGCTTTCTTT	CASSLDPGNTEAFF
TRBV5-1	-	TRBD2	18	TRBJ2-3	TGCGCCAGCAGCTTGGCCAGGACTAGCGGGGGGTCCACAGATACGCAGTATTTT	CASSLARTSGGSTDTQYF
TRBV5-1	-	-	15	TRBJ2-7	TGCGCCAGCAGCTTAGGGGTGTCCACTTCCTACGAGCAGTACTTC	CASSLGVSTSYEQYF
TRBV7-2	-	-	14	TRBJ2-3	TGTGCCACCGCCTGGGCAGGGATCACAGATACGCAGTATTTT	CATAWAGITDTQYF
TRBV6-5	-	TRBD1	15	TRBJ1-1	TGTGCCAGCAGTTACTCGGGACAGACGAACACTGAAGCTTTCTTT	CASSYSGQTNTEAFF
TRBV6-5	-	TRBD1	15	TRBJ1-6	TGTGCCAGCAGTTACACGGGACAGGGTCTGTCACCCCTCCACTTT	CASSYTGQGLSPLHF
TRBV3-1/TRBV3-2	-	-	18	TRBJ2-7	TGTGCCAGCAGCCAAGATCTCCCCCCCGGGACAATTACCTACGAGCAGTACTTC	CASSQDLPPGTITYEQYF
TRBV29-1	-	-	14	TRBJ2-1	TGCAGCGTTGAAGGTCCGGCAGGGCGGTATGAGCAGTTCTTC	CSVEGPAGRYEQFF
TRBV6-2/TRBV6-3	-	TRBD2	15	TRBJ2-2	TGTGCCAGCAGCAAGCGGGGGGTTATGCTTGGGGAGCTGTTTTTT	CASSKRGVMLGELFF
TRBV18	-	-	16	TRBJ1-2	TGTGCCAGCACTCAAACTATGCAGGGGCTGATCTATGGCTACACCTTC	CASTQTMQGLIYGYTF
TRBV28	-	-	21	TRBJ1-5	TGTGCCAGCAGTTTAGGACCCCACTCCATCCCAAGAGAGGGGGACAATCAGCCCCAGCATTTT	CASSLGPHSIPREGDNQPQHF
TRBV6-4	-	TRBD1	13	TRBJ1-5	TGTGCCAGCAGTATAGACAGGGAACAGCCCCAGCATTTT	CASSIDREQPQHF
TRBV5-1	-	TRBD1	15	TRBJ2-2	TGCGCCAGCAGCTTGGTGGCAGGGGGCACCGGGGAGCTGTTTTTT	CASSLVAGGTGELFF
TRBV6-5	-	TRBD1	15	TRBJ1-3	TGTGCCAGCGCCGGGACAGCGGGCTCTGGAAACACCATATATTTT	CASAGTAGSGNTIYF
TRBV27	-	-	14	TRBJ2-5	TGTGCCAGCTCAAACTACCCATCGACAGAGACCCAGTACTTC	CASSNYPSTETQYF
TRBV21-1	-	-	15	TRBJ1-1	TGTGCCAGCAGCATTTGGAACGAGGGGAACACTGAAGCTTTCTTT	CASSIWNEGNTEAFF
TRBV29-1	-	TRBD1	13	TRBJ2-7	TGCAGCGTTAGAGGACAGGCCATCTACGAGCAGTACTTC	CSVRGQAIYEQYF
TRBV7-3	few	-	15	TRBJ1-6	TGTGCCAGCAGCCCCGTGGGGGGGCGAGACTCACCCCTCCACTTT	CASSPVGGRDSPLHF
TRBV9	-	-	15	TRBJ2-6	TGTGCCAGCAGCCATCTAAGCTCTGGGGCCAACGTCCTGACTTTC	CASSHLSSGANVLTF
TRBV6-2/TRBV6-3	-	-	15	TRBJ1-2	TGTGCCAGCAGTTCTTTTCAGGGGTTGACGATCGGCTACACCTTC	CASSSFQGLTIGYTF
TRBV20-1	once	TRBD2	15	TRBJ2-3	TGCAGTGCTAGTAGCCTAGCGGGGCCCACAGATACGCAGTATTTT	CSASSLAGPTDTQYF
TRBV19	-	-	14	TRBJ1-2	TGTGCCAGTAGATTCACAGGGAGAGATTTCGGCTACACCTTC	CASRFTGRDFGYTF
TRBV7-9	few	-	16	TRBJ1-3	TGTGCCAGCAGCTTAGCTGGGGGGGTTTCTGGAAACACCATATATTTT	CASSLAGGVSGNTIYF
TRBV11-2	-	-	11	TRBJ2-3	TGTGCCAGCAGAAACTCAGATACGCAGTATTTT	CASRNSDTQYF
TRBV6-4	few	-	16	TRBJ2-3	TGTGCCAGCAGTGAGTTCGCGACAGAGTACACAGATACGCAGTATTTT	CASSEFATEYTDTQYF
TRBV7-3	-	TRBD1	16	TRBJ2-1	TGTGCCAGCAGCTTATCGACAGGGGGCTTAGGAAATGAGCAGTTCTTC	CASSLSTGGLGNEQFF
TRBV28	-	TRBD1	15	TRBJ1-4	TGTGCCAGCAGCCTAAATGGACAGGGCGGTGAAAAACTGTTTTTT	CASSLNGQGGEKLFF
TRBV19	-	-	15	TRBJ1-5	TGTGCCAGTAGTATAAAAGGAGGTGGCAATCAGCCCCAGCATTTT	CASSIKGGGNQPQHF
TRBV30	-	-	12	TRBJ1-1	TGTGCCTGGAGTAGGGGATGCCCTGAAGCTTTCTTT	CAWSRGCPEAFF
TRBV19	few	-	16	TRBJ1-2	TGTGCCAGTACCCCGAGGGCAGGTATACCTAACTATGGCTACACCTTC	CASTPRAGIPNYGYTF